This entry describes one TCR beta chain. As handled by the study authors: The assay estimated nucleated cells by amplifying reference gene primers. Measured with immunoSEQ multiplex PCR; TCRdb has only the in-frame clones, and not every one. That table furnishes V, J and clone size, whereas the DNA furnished D and trimming. The sample consists of about 14,000 clones, roughly 89% of them appearing once. This entry comes from a study of blood T cell repertoires in COVID-19. In the study overall: Collection of acute and convalescent COVID-19 samples took place in the United States, Italy and Spain.

Germline V gene data show CDR1 as SGHAT and CDR2 as FQDESV (reference sequence). The CDR3 extends over 13 amino acids. J gave up 5 bases and V 5 bases, and 2 bases lay outside the gene matches. V usage is TRBV11-1 and J usage is TRBJ2-2; TRBD1 agrees at 7 bases. The sequencing input was peripheral blood. The receptor was isolated from a human donor in a cohort sampled during active COVID-19. The CDR3 DNA sequence: TGTGCCAGCAGCGCGACAGGGACCGGGGAGCTGTTTTTT. It encodes CASSATGTGELFF. The complete variable domain, with remaining parts taken from reference TRBV11-1 and TRBJ2-2, reads EAEVAQSPRYKITEKSQAVAFWCDPISGHATLYWYRQILGQGPELLVQFQDESVVDDSQLPKDRFSAERLKGVDSTLKIQPAELGDSAMYLCASSATGTGELFFGEGSRLTVL.